This T cell receptor beta chain emerged from a study of control samples from healthy donors and cancer patients. The V end was cut by 4 bases, the J end by 1 base, with 17 bases between. CDR1 is MGHRA and CDR2 is YSYEKL in the germline V gene. The CDR3 loop spans 16 amino acids. Only in-frame clones appear in the TCRdb table, and some are missing; sequencing was by immunoSEQ multiplex PCR. This table holds about 63,000 clones, around 85% found once. The sequencing input was blood. The genes are TRBV4-1 and TRBJ2-7; D may be TRBD2 (5 bases). This sequence originates from a man aged 35 to 55 in good health. The CDR3 DNA reads TGCGCCAGCAGCCCGATAAAAAGCTCGGGGTCCTACGAGCAGTACTTC. Protein sequence: CASSPIKSSGSYEQYF.